What follows describes a single TCR beta chain. The table lists this clonotype with many counts. Its antigen target is currently unknown. Per-base qualities were not stored, and no clone one base away is much larger. This record belongs to a study of CD8+CD57+ T cells in acquired aplastic anemia (dated by TCRdb to between 2018 and 2020). At the level of the whole study: On average, sorted CD4+ and CD8+ cells yielded around 3.1 ug of extracted DNA, with a range of 0.2 to 27.4 ug. A CD8+CD57+ expansion meant a frequency higher than the mean frequency seen in healthy subjects.

Genomic DNA served as template for TCR beta VDJ combination and CDR3 sequence profiling. TCR repertoire sequencing was run on an Illumina HiSeq 2000. Processing in the source paper ran as follows. Repertoires were assessed using TRBV/TRBJ rearrangement plots, CDR3 size and DJ length profiles, and Simpson's diversity index. Whichever DNA sequence was most abundant in the deep sequencing data was defined as the immunodominant clone. CDR3 amino acid sequences were checked for sharing between subjects and were compared against published repertoires and the VDJdb database. TCRdb reprocessing: public reads trimmed at Q25 with fastp, clones called with MiXCR, in-frame beta chains kept. Each entry merges the rows of one CDR3 protein and shows their most common DNA and genes. The V and J calls come from TCRdb's annotation, not from the publication. A total of just over 450,000 distinct CDR3 sequences appear in this sample, under 40% of them only once. The leading ten clones occupy approximately 0.82% of the sample.

Patients chosen for sequencing had shown expansion of CD8+CD57+ cells by flow cytometry. Every patient had severe acquired aplastic anemia, diagnosed using the International Study of Aplastic Anemia and Agranulocytosis and Camitta criteria. Patients had received no therapy at the time of blood sampling. In this study, sorted CD4+ and CD8+ T cells from the blood of healthy subjects and of severe aplastic anemia patients had their TCR repertoires deep-sequenced. In the USA, patient enrollment took place under clinicaltrials.gov protocols 00001620, 01623167, 00001397, 00071045, 00081523 and 00961064. Ficoll-Paque density gradient centrifugation was used to isolate peripheral blood mononuclear cells. Before DNA was extracted, CD4+ and CD8+ T cells were sorted using either FACS or magnetic beads. What the authors observed across the whole study: Approximately 27 CD8+ CDR3 sequences were found in both patients and controls but appeared to be highly expressed in patients and within the immunodominant clones of the patients. No significant difference in CD8+ Simpson's diversity was found between patients and healthy controls (P=0.060).

The specimen sequenced was sorted CD4+, CD8+, or CD8+CD57+ T cells (not recorded which) from PBMCs. The TCR was taken from a human donor with aplastic anemia.

This receptor carries the CDR3 CATSGGRDGYNEQFF. The base sequence is TGTGCCACCAGCGGCGGTCGGGACGGCTACAATGAGCAGTTCTTC. The receptor chain draws on TRBV15 and TRBJ2-1; the D gene is possibly TRBD1 or TRBD2, each agreeing over 5 bases. The germline V gene (reference sequence) gives CDR1 as LNHNV and CDR2 as YYDKDF. V and J are truncated by 5 bases and 3 bases respectively, leaving an intervening sequence of 14 bases. The cysteine opens and the phenylalanine closes a CDR3 of 15 amino acids. Only the CDR3 part of the read is kept: 45 bases, read in frame from the first base.